This TCR beta chain was found in a study of blood T cell repertoires in COVID-19 (dated by TCRdb to 2018 to 2021). With regard to the full study: Samples from collaborators originated in the United States, Italy and Spain and spanned both the acute and convalescent phases of COVID-19. The prospective study material was composed of cDNA or gDNA derived from T cells, B-cell-depleted T cells, or PBMCs. Deeply sampled blood TCRbeta repertoires from subjects exposed to, actively infected with, or recovered from COVID-19 were included in the dataset. The repertoires were released in a freely available public database intended as a resource for research on the immune response to SARS-CoV-2. The samples were drawn from the first 160 participants of the ongoing ImmuneRACE study and from some 1,300 subjects provided by 6 global collaborators. Nearly every sample came with metadata listing a de-identified subject ID, COVID-19 status, age in years and sex. Where available, HLA class I and class II types were taken from metadata supplied by the sample provider and were not determined by assay-based typing.

TCRbeta CDR3 regions were amplified from genomic DNA using the immunoSEQ Assay, a bias-controlled multiplex PCR. The source study handled its data this way. The number of nucleated cells in each sample was estimated by amplification of reference gene primers within the assay. To quantify the absolute abundance of each unique TCRbeta CDR3 rearrangement, sequence reads were collapsed and filtered. Productive Simpson clonality was computed per sample as the square root of Simpson's diversity index over productive rearrangements. TCRdb mirrors the immuneACCESS table, restricted to in-frame sequences. Some clones are absent from its copies; in checked studies, under half trace to an unresolved V gene, and the reason for the others is unknown. The V and J calls and the clone size are those of that table, but D and trimming were determined from the DNA. The sample table lists around 120,000 clones, about four fifths of them with a count of one. The ten top clones hold 2% to 2.5% of the sample.

Points the paper makes about the study in general: The quantity of clinical and demographic metadata differed by source and by participant and was supplied without curation.

The collaborating institutions used their own protocols to collect whole blood in K2EDTA tubes. For TCRbeta analysis, collaborators shipped samples in one of three forms: frozen whole blood, isolated PBMCs, or DNA extracted from either of those sample types. CDR1 and CDR2 (SGHKS, YYEKEE) derive from the germline V gene (reference sequence). The V and J ends are trimmed by 4 bases and 1 base, leaving 11 bases between them. Its CDR3 holds 14 amino acids, cysteine through phenylalanine. Only the CDR3 DNA is retained, 42 bases long and in frame from the first base. A word on this clone: The target of this receptor is not known. Within one base of it there is no much larger clone, and no base qualities were kept.

The receptor's source is a man between 65 and 85 years old with acute or convalescent COVID-19. Recombination linked TRBV5-5 to TRBJ2-5; the best D guess is TRBD1, with 5 bases matching. Sample: peripheral blood. In nucleotide form, the sequence is TGTGCCAGCAGCCCACGACAGCTCCAAGAGACCCAGTACTTC. It is translated as CASSPRQLQETQYF.